The clone carrying this T cell receptor (beta chain) was seen a single time. The data derive from a study of blood T cells in healthy people across ages. Combining a sample-barcoded 5' primer with a J-beta primer mix, a second PCR ran for roughly 7 to 11 cycles. TCRdb re-called the 5' RACE reads with MiXCR, one entry per CDR3 protein. The sample has over 1,500,000 distinct CDR3 sequences; around 40% are singletons. CDR3 length: 12 residues. Trimming left V 4 bases short and J 5 bases short, with 8 bases between. Looked up from germline, CDR1 is SEHNR and CDR2 is FQNEAQ (reference sequence). The V gene is TRBV7-9, the J gene TRBJ2-5, with no clear D. Input material: blood. The clonotype originates from a human donor in good health. DNA of the CDR3: TGTGCCAGCAGCTCATTTTGGGAGACCCAGTACTTC. Protein sequence: CASSSFWETQYF.